The 3 T cell receptor beta chains listed next were all sequenced from one sample in a study of blood T cell repertoires in COVID-19. Data came from immunoSEQ multiplex PCR; TCRdb stores just in-frame clones and leaves some out. The sample lists roughly 30,000 clones, 87% seen once, with approximately 15% in the top ten. Sequencing input: peripheral blood. The receptors derive from a human donor in a cohort sampled during active COVID-19. The donor label of this sample is uncertain.

For this clone: One end of the junction varies from germline; a read error may be responsible. Other nucleotide sequences in the sample specify the same CDR3. The chain recombines TRBV7-8 with TRBJ1-5; perhaps TRBD1 as D (6 bases). The V gene's germline CDR1 is SGHVS and CDR2 FQNEAQ. The CDR3 is made up of 16 amino acids. The CDR3: CASSSVGGASNQPQHF. CDR3 nucleotide sequence: TGTGCCAGCAGCTCGGTGGGGGGGGCGAGCAATCAGCCCCAACATTTT.

The chain joins TRBV11-2 to TRBJ2-1; no reliable D call. This CDR3 is 16 amino acids long. CDR1 is SGHAT and CDR2 is FQNNGV in the germline V gene. The V end was cut by 5 bases, the J end by 0 bases, with 14 bases between. As DNA, the CDR3 is TGTGCCAGCAGCACTAAAAACCCGAGCTCCTACAATGAGCAGTTCTTC. It is translated as CASSTKNPSSYNEQFF.

This chain links TRBV9 with TRBJ2-2; D perhaps matches TRBD2 (5 bases). The germline CDR1 and CDR2 sequences are SGDLS and YYNGEE. V lost 4 bases, J lost 4 bases, and 20 bases lay in between. The CDR3 covers 17 residues. CDR3 loop: CASSPGPPLRGTGELFF. The CDR3 bases are TGTGCCAGCAGCCCCGGGCCCCCCTTACGGGGCACCGGGGAGCTGTTTTTT.